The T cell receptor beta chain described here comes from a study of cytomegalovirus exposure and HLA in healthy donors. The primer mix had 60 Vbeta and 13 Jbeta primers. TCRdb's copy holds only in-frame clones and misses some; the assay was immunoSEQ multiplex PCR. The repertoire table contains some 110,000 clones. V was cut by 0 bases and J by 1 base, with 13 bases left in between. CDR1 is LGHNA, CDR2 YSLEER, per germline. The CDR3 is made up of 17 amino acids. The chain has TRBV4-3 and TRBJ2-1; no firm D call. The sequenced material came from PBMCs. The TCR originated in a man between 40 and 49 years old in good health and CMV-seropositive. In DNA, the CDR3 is TGCGCCAGCAGCCAAGATCGCGAGTTTTATTCCTACAATGAGCAGTTCTTC. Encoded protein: CASSQDREFYSYNEQFF.